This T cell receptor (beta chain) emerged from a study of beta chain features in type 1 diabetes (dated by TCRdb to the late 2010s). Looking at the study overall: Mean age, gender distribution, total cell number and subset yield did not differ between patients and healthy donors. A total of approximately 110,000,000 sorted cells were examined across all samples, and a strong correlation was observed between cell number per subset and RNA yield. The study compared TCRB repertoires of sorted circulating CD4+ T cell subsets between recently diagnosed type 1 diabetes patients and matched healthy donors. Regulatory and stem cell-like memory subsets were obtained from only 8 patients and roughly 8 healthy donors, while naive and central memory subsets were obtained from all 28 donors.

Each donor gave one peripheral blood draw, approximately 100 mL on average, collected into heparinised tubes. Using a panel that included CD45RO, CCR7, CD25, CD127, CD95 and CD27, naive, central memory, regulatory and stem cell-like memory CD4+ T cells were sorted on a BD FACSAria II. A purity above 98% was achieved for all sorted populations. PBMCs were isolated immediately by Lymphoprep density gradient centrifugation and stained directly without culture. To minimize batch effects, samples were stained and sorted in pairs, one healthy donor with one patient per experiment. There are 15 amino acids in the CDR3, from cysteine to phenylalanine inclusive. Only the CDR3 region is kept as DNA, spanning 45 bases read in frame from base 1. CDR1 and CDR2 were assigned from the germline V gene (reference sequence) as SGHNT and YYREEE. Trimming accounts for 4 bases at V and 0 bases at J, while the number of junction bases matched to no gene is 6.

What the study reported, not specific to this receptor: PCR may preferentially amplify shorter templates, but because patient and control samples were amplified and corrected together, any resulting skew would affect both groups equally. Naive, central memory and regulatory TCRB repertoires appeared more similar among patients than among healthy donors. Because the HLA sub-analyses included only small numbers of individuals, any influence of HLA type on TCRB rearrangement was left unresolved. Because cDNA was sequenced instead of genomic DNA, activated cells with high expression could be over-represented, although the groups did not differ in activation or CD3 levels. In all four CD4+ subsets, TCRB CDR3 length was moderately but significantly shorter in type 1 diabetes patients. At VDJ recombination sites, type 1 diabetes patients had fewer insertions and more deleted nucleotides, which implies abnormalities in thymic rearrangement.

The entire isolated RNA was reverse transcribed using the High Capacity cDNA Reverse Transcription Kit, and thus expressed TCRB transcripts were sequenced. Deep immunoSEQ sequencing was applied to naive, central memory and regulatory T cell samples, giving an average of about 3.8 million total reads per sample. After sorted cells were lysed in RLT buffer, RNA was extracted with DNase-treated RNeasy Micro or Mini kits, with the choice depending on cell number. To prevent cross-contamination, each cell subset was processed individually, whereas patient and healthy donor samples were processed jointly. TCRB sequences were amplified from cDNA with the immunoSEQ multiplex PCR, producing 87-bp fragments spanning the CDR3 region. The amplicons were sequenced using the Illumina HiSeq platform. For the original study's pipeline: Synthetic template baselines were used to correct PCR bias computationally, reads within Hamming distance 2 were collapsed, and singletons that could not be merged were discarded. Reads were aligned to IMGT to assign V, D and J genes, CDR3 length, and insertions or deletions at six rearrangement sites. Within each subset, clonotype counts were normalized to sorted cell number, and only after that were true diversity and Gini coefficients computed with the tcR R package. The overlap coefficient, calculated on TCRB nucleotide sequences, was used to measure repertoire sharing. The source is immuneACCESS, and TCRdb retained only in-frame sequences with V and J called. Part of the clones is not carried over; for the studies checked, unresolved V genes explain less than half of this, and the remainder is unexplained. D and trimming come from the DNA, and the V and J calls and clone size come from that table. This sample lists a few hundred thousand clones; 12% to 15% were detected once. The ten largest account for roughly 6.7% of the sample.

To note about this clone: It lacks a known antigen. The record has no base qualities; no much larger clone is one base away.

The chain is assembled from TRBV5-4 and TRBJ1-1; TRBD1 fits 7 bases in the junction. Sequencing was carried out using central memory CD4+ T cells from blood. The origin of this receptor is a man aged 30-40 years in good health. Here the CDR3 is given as CASSRQGSMNTEAFF. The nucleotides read TGTGCCAGCAGCCGACAGGGTTCTATGAACACTGAAGCTTTCTTT.